A single T cell receptor beta chain is shown here with its context. In the 2 weeks before study entry, exposed participants met a COVID-19 case, which was PCR-confirmed or clinician-diagnosed. Trimming at V came to 9 bases and at J to 7 bases, leaving 7 bases not matched to a gene. Germline V CDR1 and CDR2: LNHDA, SQIVND (reference sequence). There are 13 residues in the CDR3. Sequencing was performed with immunoSEQ multiplex PCR; in TCRdb, only in-frame clones are kept and a portion is missing. The sample includes about 300,000 clones, about nine tenths seen only once; the top ten take less than 3.5%. The source of the sample is a study of blood T cell repertoires in COVID-19. Background on the study: Whether acute or convalescent, the COVID-19 samples came from the United States, Italy and Spain.

The rearrangement links TRBV19 to TRBJ1-5, with 9 bases aligning to TRBD1. Sequencing was performed on PBMCs or T cells enriched from blood (not recorded which). The source of this sequence is a woman aged 50 to 60 who had been exposed to COVID-19. The CDR3: CASSTGGLQPQHF. For the CDR3, the DNA is TGTGCCAGCTCAACAGGGGGCTTGCAGCCCCAGCATTTT.